The clone carrying this TCR beta chain came up a few times. Its target is not known. This sample was included in a study of shared clonotypes between healthy human individuals. Looking at the study overall: Serving as donors were a couple of women and three men, whose ages spanned 18 to 49.

Study observations and caveats: Sorted-subset sequencing was shown by rarefaction to be incomplete despite large depth. Compared with memory subsets, naive subsets generally had larger estimated richness.

Sorted-subset replicate PCRs used 150 to 200 ng of genomic DNA. This amount corresponded to tens of thousands of T cell genomes. The protocol was immunoSEQ multiplex PCR, while the TCRdb copy is restricted to in-frame clones and leaves out a portion. The sample carries hundreds of thousands of clones, roughly 95% recorded once. Per germline, CDR1 SQVTM and CDR2 ANQGSEA. V lost 4 bases and J 5 bases, leaving 8 bases between the germline ends. The CDR3 covers 11 residues. Terminally differentiated effector memory CD45RA+ cells were excluded from the naive CD8 cells, which were CD45RO-negative and positively selected for CCR7.

The sample comprised naive CD8+ T cells sorted from blood. The V gene is TRBV29-1, the J gene TRBJ1-2, with D possibly TRBD1 on 5 matching bases. This clonotype was obtained from a woman between 25 and 40 years old in good health. This CDR3 is CSVGGPYGYTF. The DNA for the CDR3 is TGCAGCGTTGGGGGACCGTATGGCTACACCTTC.